A single sample gave rise to the 25 T cell receptor beta chains below, sequenced in a study of T-cell reconstitution after alpha-beta-depleted transplantation in children (dated by TCRdb to about 2016). The library was generated by PCR. For sequencing, an Illumina HiSeq 2500 was employed. TCR library preparation used molecular barcoding, with unique molecular identifiers applied to normalize quantification of the TCRbeta repertoire. TCRdb reprocessed the public reads (quality trimming at Q25 with fastp, clone calling with MiXCR) and kept in-frame beta chains. Every distinct CDR3 protein forms one entry, paired with its most common genes and DNA. The sample table records some 590,000 distinct CDR3 sequences; 10% of these occur just once. The ten largest clones add up to less than 4.5% of the sample. The sample in question was PBMCs from the stem cell graft donor, obtained from the stem cell graft. These receptors all stem from a human donor who donated a stem cell graft to a child with acute myeloid leukemia.

The chain couples TRBV30 to TRBJ2-1; D is ambiguous. Germline V CDR1 and CDR2: GTSNPN, SVGIG (reference sequence). V was shortened by 5 bases and J by 0 bases, with 14 bases between the two germline ends. CDR3 length: 15 residues. As DNA, the CDR3 is TGTGCCTGGGGACCTAGGCCCAGCTCCTACAATGAGCAGTTCTTC. It encodes CAWGPRPSSYNEQFF. Full variable domain (outside the CDR3, taken from reference TRBV30 and TRBJ2-1): SQTIHQWPATLVQPVGSPLSLECTVEGTSNPNLYWYRQAAGRGLQLLFYSVGIGQISSEVPQNLSASRPQDRQFILSSKKLLLSDSGFYLCAWGPRPSSYNEQFFGPGTRLTVL.

This clonotype was counted at least ten times. This chain joins TRBV20-1 and TRBJ2-7, with D possibly being TRBD1 or TRBD2 (6 bases each). Trimming left V 3 bases short and J 5 bases short, with 17 bases between. The CDR3 sequence is 14 residues long. Germline values: CDR1 DFQATT, CDR2 SNEGSKA (reference sequence). The CDR3 spells CSASRGGTVNEQYF. CDR3 bases: TGCAGTGCTAGCAGGGGCGGGACGGTCAACGAGCAGTACTTC.

The chain combines TRBV11-2 with TRBJ2-6; 11 bases are a match to TRBD1. V gave up 4 bases and J gave up 1 base; unmatched junction bases: 6. The CDR3 spans 18 residues. Germline V gene sequence: CDR1 SGHAT, CDR2 FQNNGV. In nucleotides, the CDR3 is TGTGCCAGCAGCTCCGGACAGGGGGCGCTTTCTGGGGCCAACGTCCTGACTTTC. Protein product: CASSSGQGALSGANVLTF.

This clonotype occurred many times. The rearrangement uses TRBV12-3 or TRBV12-4 and TRBJ2-1; 8 positions match TRBD2. The V gene end was trimmed by 6 bases and the J gene end by 6 bases; junction bases not matched to a gene: 4. This CDR3 comprises 13 residues. CDR3 sequence reads: CASRRGTSNEQFF. CDR3 bases: TGTGCCAGCAGGCGTGGGACTAGCAATGAGCAGTTCTTC.

The rearrangement joins TRBV24-1 to TRBJ2-1; 11 bases fit TRBD2. This CDR3 spans 16 amino acids. CDR1 is KGHDR and CDR2 is SFDVKD in the germline V gene. The trim removed 3 bases at V and 3 bases at J, leaving 3 bases unmatched. The CDR3 is CATSDGLAGSYNEQFF. CDR3 bases: TGTGCCACCAGTGATGGACTAGCGGGTAGCTACAATGAGCAGTTCTTC.

This clonotype was counted between two and nine times. The rearrangement joins TRBV7-8 to TRBJ2-2; D may correspond to TRBD1 or TRBD2 (5 bases each). The CDR3 consists of 16 residues. CDR1 SGHVS and CDR2 FQNEAQ come from the germline V gene. V was cut by 5 bases and J by 0 bases, with 13 bases left in between. CDR3 DNA sequence: TGTGCCAGCAGCCGTGGGGGTGGGGCGAACACCGGGGAGCTGTTTTTT. This gives the protein CASSRGGGANTGELFF.

The rearrangement uses TRBV4-3 and TRBJ2-7, with 11 bases identical to TRBD2. CDR1 and CDR2 (germline): LGHNA, YSLEER. The CDR3 has 13 amino acids. Germline trimming cut 4 bases from V and 5 bases from J; bases unmatched to any gene: 1. For the CDR3, the DNA is TGCGCCAGCAGCCGACTAGCGGGAAACGAGCAGTACTTC. Amino acids: CASSRLAGNEQYF.

This clonotype has only a few counts. The rearrangement links TRBV5-1 to TRBJ2-5; D may correspond to TRBD1 or TRBD2 (5 bases each). The CDR3 runs to 15 residues. V was pared by 1 base and J by 0 bases, with 10 bases between. From germline, CDR1 is SGHRS and CDR2 YFSETQ. CDR3 sequence (DNA): TGCGCCAGCAGCTTGTCGGGACCGCACCAAGAGACCCAGTACTTC. Translating it yields CASSLSGPHQETQYF.

The chain employs TRBV27 and TRBJ2-3; D not resolved. CDR1 and CDR2 (germline): MNHEY, SMNVEV (reference sequence). The CDR3 loop spans 13 amino acids. The V end was cut by 5 bases, the J end by 3 bases, with 9 bases between. CDR3 sequence (DNA): TGTGCCAGCAGTCCGCCCGAAACAGATACGCAGTATTTT. Translated: CASSPPETDTQYF.

J is TRBJ2-2 and V is TRBV3-1; TRBD2 matches 10 bases. The V gene's germline CDR1 is LGHDT and CDR2 YNNKEL (reference sequence). With V trimmed by 2 bases and J by 0 bases, 3 bases remained unmatched. This CDR3 is built from 17 residues. Here the CDR3 DNA reads TGTGCCAGCAGCCAATGGACTAGCGGTCCGAACACCGGGGAGCTGTTTTTT. This translates into CASSQWTSGPNTGELFF.

This chain links TRBV6-2 or TRBV6-3 with TRBJ2-7, with D possibly TRBD2 on 6 matching bases. This CDR3 is built from 14 residues. Germline CDR1 is MNHEY and CDR2 is SVGEGT. V shed 2 bases and J shed 3 bases, with 11 bases lying between them. The CDR3 DNA is TGTGCCAGCAGTTACGGGACTCTTATCTACGAGCAGTACTTC. Protein: CASSYGTLIYEQYF.

The rearrangement joins TRBV28 to TRBJ1-1, with D unresolved. The CDR3 extends over 14 amino acids. Per the germline V gene, CDR1 is MDHEN and CDR2 is SYDVKM. V gave up 3 bases and J gave up 4 bases, with 12 bases separating them. The CDR3 sequence: CASSFLVQSTEAFF. The CDR3 DNA is TGTGCCAGCAGTTTCCTCGTACAAAGCACTGAAGCTTTCTTT.

The gene calls are TRBV4-3 and TRBJ1-5, with 11 nucleotides matching TRBD1. Germline V gene data show CDR1 as LGHNA and CDR2 as YSLEER. After removal of 0 bases from V and 6 bases from J, the junction contained 7 bases not matched to a gene. CDR3 length: 17 residues. CDR3 DNA: TGCGCCAGCAGCCAAGATCCCGGACAGGGGGCAAGTCAGCCCCAGCATTTT. It is translated as CASSQDPGQGASQPQHF.

The CDR3 DNA is TGTGCCATCTGTTTCCCTGGACTAGCGGGAGCGGCCTTTTACAATGAGCAGTTCTTC. Its protein is CAICFPGLAGAAFYNEQFF. The J gene is TRBJ2-1, the V gene TRBV12-3 or TRBV12-4; 13 bases match TRBD2. The CDR3 covers 19 residues. V shed 10 bases, J shed 4 bases, and the junction held 19 bases outside the gene matches.

In its sample, this clonotype was seen many times. The gene calls are TRBV10-3 and TRBJ2-7; the D is unclear. The CDR3 sequence is 11 residues long. CDR1 and CDR2 from the germline V gene are ENHRY and SYGVKD. V was trimmed by 10 bases and J by 4 bases, leaving 11 bases between them. As DNA, the CDR3 is TGTGCCACTACGGAGTATTACGAGCAGTACTTC. This gives the protein CATTEYYEQYF.

This chain connects TRBV20-1 to TRBJ1-6; TRBD1 matches at 7 bases. Germline trimming cut 1 base from V and 9 bases from J; bases unmatched to any gene: 6. Germline assignment: CDR1 DFQATT and CDR2 SNEGSKA (reference sequence). This CDR3 is 14 amino acids long. CDR3 DNA: TGCAGTGCTAGAGCAAACAGGGGAGCTTCACCCCTCCACTTT. Translating it yields CSARANRGASPLHF.

Of note for this clonotype: A clone one base away is much larger, so this may be a read error. The V call is TRBV20-1, the J call TRBJ2-1; TRBD2 matches 9 bases. From germline, CDR1 is DFQATT and CDR2 SNEGSKA (reference sequence). This CDR3 comprises 16 residues. J gave up 0 bases and V 1 base, and 4 bases lay outside the gene matches. CDR3 amino acids: CSARGTSASSYNEQFF. CDR3 DNA sequence: TGCAGTGCTAGAGGGACTAGCGCTAGCTCCTACAATGAGCAGTTCTTC.

This clonotype was seen once. The V gene is TRBV6-1, the J gene TRBJ2-7, with TRBD2 matching 10 bases. This CDR3 region has 14 residues. Germline CDR1 MNHNS, CDR2 SASEGT. V was pared by 3 bases and J by 7 bases, with 6 bases of the junction left unmatched. The CDR3 region is CASSEGTSVREQYF. CDR3 nucleotide sequence: TGTGCCAGCAGTGAGGGGACTAGCGTAAGGGAGCAGTACTTC.

The genes are TRBV19 and TRBJ1-3; D gene uncertain. Trimming pared 4 bases from V and 4 bases from J, leaving 17 bases between. The CDR3 is made up of 16 amino acids. Germline assignment: CDR1 LNHDA and CDR2 SQIVND (reference sequence). CDR3 loop: CASSRAVSAHGNTIYF. The CDR3 nucleotides are TGTGCCAGTAGTAGGGCCGTCTCCGCTCACGGAAACACCATATATTTT.

This clonotype has at least ten counts. The chain carries TRBV12-3 or TRBV12-4 and TRBJ2-7, with D hard to call. The CDR3 length is 12 residues. The V gene lost 6 bases and the J gene lost 0 bases, with 6 bases spanning the gap. DNA of the CDR3: TGTGCCAGCAGCTTTGGCTCCTACGAGCAGTACTTC. Its translation: CASSFGSYEQYF.

This chain uses TRBV20-1 with TRBJ2-1; no reliable D call. CDR3 size: 11 residues. From germline, CDR1 is DFQATT and CDR2 SNEGSKA (reference sequence). Trimming shortened V by 6 bases and J by 9 bases, and 12 bases separated the two germline ends. CDR3 in DNA: TGCAGTGCCAGCGAGACGGGTGAGCAGTTCTTC. It encodes CSASETGEQFF.

This clonotype appeared many times. This chain joins TRBV20-1 and TRBJ2-7, with D maybe TRBD2 (6 bases). With 6 bases removed from V and 0 bases from J, the gap between germline ends came to 12 bases. Germline V gene data show CDR1 as DFQATT and CDR2 as SNEGSKA (reference sequence). This CDR3 has 13 residues. Here the CDR3 reads CSALRDFSYEQYF. DNA of the CDR3: TGCAGTGCCCTCAGGGACTTCTCCTACGAGCAGTACTTC.

Many counts were recorded for this clonotype. The rearrangement uses TRBV29-1 and TRBJ2-5; D is ambiguous. Germline loops: CDR1 SQVTM, CDR2 ANQGSEA. The CDR3 spans 11 residues. Trimming pared 5 bases from V and 2 bases from J, leaving 6 bases between. The DNA of the CDR3 is TGCAGCGTTATGTCACAAGAGACCCAGTACTTC. It yields the protein CSVMSQETQYF.

A few counts support this clonotype. The CDR3 nucleotides are TGTGCCAGCAGCTTAGAGGCCGCAGGGCTCAAAAACATTCAGTACTTC. This translates into CASSLEAAGLKNIQYF. V is TRBV7-2 and J is TRBJ2-4; possible D gene TRBD1, 5 bases. The CDR3 runs 16 residues. Germline CDR1 SGHTA, CDR2 FQGNSA. V was cut by 1 base and J by 3 bases, with 13 bases left in between.

The chain has TRBV11-2 and TRBJ2-5; D is possibly TRBD1 or TRBD2 (5 bases each). The CDR3 runs 18 residues. The V gene lost 6 bases and the J gene lost 8 bases, with 31 bases spanning the gap. Germline V lookup: CDR1 SGHAT, CDR2 FQNNGV. The CDR3 protein is CASRLGVGRVGEGSTQYF. The DNA of the CDR3 is TGTGCCAGCAGACTGGGGGTGGGGAGAGTCGGGGAAGGGTCAACCCAGTACTTC.